The clone carrying this T cell receptor (beta chain) came up a few times. Its antigen is unidentified. A single record per CDR3 protein comes from TCRdb applying MiXCR to the PCR reads. The table shows some 100,000 distinct CDR3 sequences, with 35% to 40% occurring only once. Construction of naive CD8 libraries employed about 19,000 to 1,000,000 sorted cells together with 10%, 30% or 50% RNA. Sorting selected naive CD8 T cells with a CD8+CD4-CCR7+CD45RA+ phenotype. The sample originates from a study of molecular identifiers for immune sequencing clone quantification. General study points: Over 99% of effector molecules, yet under 1% of naive-cell molecules, were held by clones above 20 RNA copies.

The sequence was collected from a human donor in good health. Some libraries in this study had Jurkat cell RNA spiked in. The material sequenced was naive CD8+ T cells from blood, with Jurkat cell RNA spiked in. Subset: FACS-sorted CD8+CD4-CCR7+CD45RA+ naive T cells.

The CDR3 protein is CASSSGPDYGYTF. The DNA for the CDR3 is TGTGCCAGCAGTTCCGGGCCTGACTATGGCTACACCTTC. The J gene is TRBJ1-2, the V gene TRBV27; no clear D. Trimming stripped 4 bases from V and 3 bases from J, with 9 bases between. The germline V gene has CDR1 MNHEY and CDR2 SMNVEV (reference sequence). This CDR3 spans 13 amino acids.